These 8 T cell receptor beta chains came from one sample sequenced in a study of identifying expanded T cells in peripheral blood. Repertoires were generated with immunoSEQ multiplex PCR, while TCRdb's copy carries only in-frame clones and drops some. The sample lists tens of thousands of clones; around 86% were seen once. The sequenced sample consisted of blood. These receptors originate from a person aged 18 to 70 in good health.

This clone has just a few counts. The chain is built from TRBV9 and TRBJ2-5, with 10 positions matching TRBD1. The CDR3 contains 16 residues. CDR1 and CDR2 (germline): SGDLS, YYNGEE. The V segment lost 1 base and the J segment 2 bases; nucleotides outside the gene matches: 5. The CDR3 nucleotides read TGTGCCAGCAGCGTATCGGACAGGGGGGGACAAGAGACCCAGTACTTC. Translated, it gives CASSVSDRGGQETQYF.

The chain recombines TRBV5-1 with TRBJ1-1, with D tentatively TRBD1 (5 bases). The V and J ends lost 3 bases and 0 bases respectively, with 9 bases between them. Germline loops: CDR1 SGHRS, CDR2 YFSETQ. The CDR3 extends over 14 amino acids. CDR3: CASSSGQMNTEAFF. CDR3 coding DNA: TGCGCCAGCAGCTCGGGGCAAATGAACACTGAAGCTTTCTTT. The whole variable domain, remainder taken from reference TRBV5-1 and TRBJ1-1, is KAGVTQTPRYLIKTRGQQVTLSCSPISGHRSVSWYQQTPGQGLQFLFEYFSETQRNKGNFPGRFSGRQFSNSRSEMNVSTLELGDSALYLCASSSGQMNTEAFFGQGTRLTVV.

The V call is TRBV7-8, the J call TRBJ1-2; D might be TRBD1 (6 bases). The CDR3 sequence is 14 residues long. V was shortened by 5 bases and J by 6 bases, with 16 bases between the two germline ends. CDR1 and CDR2 (germline): SGHVS, FQNEAQ. The CDR3, as DNA: TGTGCCAGCAGCCGGACCGGGGGGCGTGATGGCTACACCTTC. This codes for CASSRTGGRDGYTF.

The chain has TRBV5-6 and TRBJ1-2; possible D gene TRBD1, 6 bases. V lost 0 bases to trimming and J lost 8 bases, with 14 bases between them. CDR1 SGHDT and CDR2 YYEEEE come from the germline V gene. The CDR3 loop spans 14 amino acids. The CDR3: CASSLGSAGDGYTF. The CDR3 DNA is TGTGCCAGCAGCTTGGGGTCGGCAGGGGACGGCTACACCTTC.

This chain links TRBV25-1 with TRBJ2-6; D gene ambiguous. The CDR3 runs to 15 residues. Germline V gene sequence: CDR1 MGHDK, CDR2 SYGVNS. With 2 bases removed from V and 0 bases from J, the gap between germline ends came to 5 bases. The CDR3 DNA follows: TGTGCCAGCAGTGAAACAGTCTCTGGGGCCAACGTCCTGACTTTC. Its protein product is CASSETVSGANVLTF.

The chain is built from TRBV6-6 and TRBJ2-7; TRBD2 matches at 8 bases. This CDR3 is 14 amino acids long. V lost 2 bases, J lost 5 bases, and 5 bases stayed unmatched. Germline V CDR1 and CDR2: MNHNY, SVGAGI (reference sequence). The CDR3 is CASSYPGGRNEQYF. For the CDR3, the DNA is TGTGCCAGCAGTTACCCGGGAGGGAGGAACGAGCAGTACTTC.

V and J are TRBV7-6 and TRBJ2-5; 12 bases align to TRBD2. The trim removed 4 bases at V and 5 bases at J, leaving 11 bases unmatched. The CDR3 loop spans 17 amino acids. CDR1 is SGHVS, CDR2 FNYEAQ, per germline. CDR3 bases: TGTGCCAGCAGCTCAGCGACACTAGCGGGGGGTGGGGAGACCCAGTACTTC. Residues: CASSSATLAGGGETQYF.

The chain employs TRBV4-1 and TRBJ2-5; TRBD2 aligns across 8 bases. The CDR3 loop spans 15 amino acids. Germline lookup yields CDR1 MGHRA and CDR2 YSYEKL. The trim removed 1 base at V and 4 bases at J, leaving 5 bases unmatched. The CDR3 DNA follows: TGCGCCAGCAGCCAAGGGCGGGGGGTCCGAGAGACCCAGTACTTC. Encoded protein: CASSQGRGVRETQYF.